These T cell receptor beta chains were read from a single sample in a study of blood T cell repertoires in COVID-19. The repertoire was sequenced with immunoSEQ multiplex PCR; TCRdb's copy has only in-frame clones and lacks some. The table has 150,000 to 200,000 clones, 74% seen once; the top ten hold approximately 3%. Source material: peripheral blood. The receptors shown here come from a woman over 75 with acute or convalescent COVID-19. Each CDR3 is given with its conserved first and last residue. Clone size is stated in some rows and not others, as once, few, many or a class when expanded.

V gene	clone size	J gene	CDR3 protein
TRBV19	.	TRBJ1-5	CASSGKQGETQPQHF
TRBV6-5	.	TRBJ2-7	CASGGLAGDEQYF
TRBV4-3	once	TRBJ1-1	CASSRGQGTEAFF
TRBV7-3	few	TRBJ2-1	CASSPDLAGLNEQFF
TRBV5-1	.	TRBJ1-5	CASREDSNQPQHF
TRBV11-2	.	TRBJ2-1	CASSPVGARSYNEQFF
TRBV7-2	.	TRBJ2-7	CASSSQAGGAYEQYF
TRBV18	.	TRBJ2-7	CASSPPGLAGGWSAEQYF
TRBV5-6	.	TRBJ2-2	CASSIRDRDTGELFF
TRBV2	.	TRBJ2-7	CASSGQGVGEQYF
TRBV5-1	.	TRBJ2-4	CASSLAGQYVDIQYF
TRBV5-1	once	TRBJ2-3	CASSLAGEPTDTQYF
TRBV6-5	few	TRBJ2-1	CASRRLAVSYNEQFF
TRBV27	.	TRBJ2-7	CASSYGFGGYEQYF
TRBV6-2/TRBV6-3	.	TRBJ2-6	CASSYRGSGANVLTF
TRBV7-2	.	TRBJ2-7	CASSSSGSPYEQYF
TRBV19	.	TRBJ1-2	CASSEGNYGYTF
TRBV6-5	few	TRBJ2-3	CASSPETDTQYF
TRBV27	.	TRBJ1-1	CASSFNMNTEAFF
TRBV7-7	.	TRBJ2-2	CASSLGITKNTGELFF